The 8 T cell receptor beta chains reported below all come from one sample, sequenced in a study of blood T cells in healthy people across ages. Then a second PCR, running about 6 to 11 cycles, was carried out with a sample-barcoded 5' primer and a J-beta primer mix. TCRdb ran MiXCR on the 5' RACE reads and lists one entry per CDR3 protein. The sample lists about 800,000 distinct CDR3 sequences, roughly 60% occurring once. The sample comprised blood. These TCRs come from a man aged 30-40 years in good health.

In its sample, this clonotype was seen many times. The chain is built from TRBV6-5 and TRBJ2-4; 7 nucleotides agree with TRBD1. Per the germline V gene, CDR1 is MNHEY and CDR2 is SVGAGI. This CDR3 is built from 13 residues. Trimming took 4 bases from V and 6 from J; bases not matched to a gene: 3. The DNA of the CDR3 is TGTGCCAGCAGTTCTGGACAGGCAAACATTCAGTACTTC. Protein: CASSSGQANIQYF.

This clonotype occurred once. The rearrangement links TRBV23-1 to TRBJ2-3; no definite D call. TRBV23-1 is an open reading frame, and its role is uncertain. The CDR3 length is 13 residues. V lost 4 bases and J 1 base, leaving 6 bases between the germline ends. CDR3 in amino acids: CASSLNGTDTQYF. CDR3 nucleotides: TGCGCCAGCAGTCTTAACGGCACAGATACGCAGTATTTT.

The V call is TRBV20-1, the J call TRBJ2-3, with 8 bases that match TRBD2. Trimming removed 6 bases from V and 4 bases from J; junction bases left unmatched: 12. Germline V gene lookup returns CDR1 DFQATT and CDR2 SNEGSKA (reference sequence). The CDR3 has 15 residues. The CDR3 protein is CSATAGTSHSDTQYF. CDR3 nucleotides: TGCAGTGCCACCGCCGGGACTAGTCACTCAGATACGCAGTATTTT.

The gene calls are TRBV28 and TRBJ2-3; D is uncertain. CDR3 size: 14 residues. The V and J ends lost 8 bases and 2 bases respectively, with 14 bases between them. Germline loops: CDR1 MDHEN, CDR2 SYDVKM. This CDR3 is CASGVDPSTDTQYF. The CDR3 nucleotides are TGTGCCAGCGGCGTCGACCCCTCCACAGATACGCAGTATTTT.

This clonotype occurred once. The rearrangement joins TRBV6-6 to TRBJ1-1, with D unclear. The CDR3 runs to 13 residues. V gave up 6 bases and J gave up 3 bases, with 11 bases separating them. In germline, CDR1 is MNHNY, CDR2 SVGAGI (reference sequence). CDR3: CASRLRPDTEAFF. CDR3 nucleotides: TGTGCCAGCAGACTACGGCCAGACACTGAAGCTTTCTTT.

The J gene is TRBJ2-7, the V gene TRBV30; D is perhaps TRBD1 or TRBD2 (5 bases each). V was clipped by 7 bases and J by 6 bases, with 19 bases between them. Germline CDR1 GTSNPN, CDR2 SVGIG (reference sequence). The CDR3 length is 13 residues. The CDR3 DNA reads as TGTGCCTCCACGCTCAGGGTTGGGGGCGAGCAGTACTTC. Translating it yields CASTLRVGGEQYF.

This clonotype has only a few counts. The CDR3 DNA reads TGTGCCAGCAGTTTCGCGGGGCCCACAGATACGCAGTATTTT. This encodes CASSFAGPTDTQYF. This chain joins TRBV12-3 or TRBV12-4 and TRBJ2-3; D perhaps matches TRBD2 (6 bases). Trimming took 3 bases from V and 2 from J, leaving 9 bases between them. This CDR3 comprises 14 residues.

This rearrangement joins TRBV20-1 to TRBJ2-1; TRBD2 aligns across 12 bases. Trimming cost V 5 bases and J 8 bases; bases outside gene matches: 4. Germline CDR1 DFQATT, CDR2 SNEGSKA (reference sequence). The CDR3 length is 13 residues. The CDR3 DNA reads TGCAGTGCTGACGGGACTAGCGGGTATGAGCAGTTCTTC. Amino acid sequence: CSADGTSGYEQFF.